Below are 26 T cell receptor beta chains sequenced from a single sample in a study of T cell changes during pregnancy in multiple sclerosis (dated by TCRdb to the late 2010s). To prepare the library, the immunoSEQ multiplex PCR assay was applied. Sourced from immuneACCESS, this table was stored by TCRdb with only in-frame sequences that have V and J called. A share of the clones is absent; for the studies checked, an unresolved V gene accounts for under half, and the remainder has no known explanation. The sample has 20,000 to 25,000 clones on record, 75% to 95% of them singletons. Approximately 0.73% of the sample belongs to the ten largest clones. The starting material was CD4+ T cells from peripheral blood mononuclear cells, obtained in the third trimester of pregnancy. These receptors were collected from a female donor with multiple sclerosis, enrolled in a pregnancy study.

V and J are TRBV5-1 and TRBJ1-6, with 10 nucleotides matching TRBD1. The CDR3 extends over 16 amino acids. Looked up from germline, CDR1 is SGHRS and CDR2 is YFSETQ. The trim removed 0 bases at V and 5 bases at J, leaving 2 bases unmatched. CDR3 bases: TGCGCCAGCAGCTTGGCCGGGACAGGGGATAATTCACCCCTCCACTTT. It codes for CASSLAGTGDNSPLHF.

V and J are TRBV7-6 and TRBJ2-7, with 10 positions matching TRBD1. Germline-derived CDR1 and CDR2 are SGHVS and FNYEAQ. This CDR3 is 17 amino acids long. V lost 4 bases and J lost 5; bases outside the gene matches: 14. The CDR3 loop reads CASSWRSTGGIADEQYF. In nucleotides, the CDR3 is TGTGCCAGCAGCTGGCGGTCGACAGGGGGCATCGCTGACGAGCAGTACTTC.

The chain combines TRBV6-5 with TRBJ2-5, with TRBD2 matching 7 bases. V lost 2 bases, J lost 0 bases, and 3 bases stayed unmatched. Germline CDR1 and CDR2: MNHEY and SVGAGI. The CDR3 sequence is 15 residues long. The DNA for the CDR3 is TGTGCCAGCAGTTACGGGGCGGGGGACCAAGAGACCCAGTACTTC. Protein product: CASSYGAGDQETQYF.

The chain couples TRBV19 to TRBJ1-4; 8 nucleotides line up with TRBD1. The V and J ends lost 4 bases and 9 bases, in that order; junction bases with no gene match: 13. In germline, CDR1 is LNHDA, CDR2 SQIVND (reference sequence). This CDR3 has 16 residues. The chain's CDR3 is CASSKPSGGDRKKLFF. CDR3 nucleotides: TGTGCCAGTAGTAAACCCTCCGGAGGGGACAGGAAAAAACTGTTTTTT.

This rearrangement joins TRBV6-6 to TRBJ2-2, with a possible D match to TRBD2 (6 bases). CDR1 and CDR2 (germline): MNHNY, SVGAGI (reference sequence). Trimming took off 7 bases at V and 5 bases at J, with 20 bases between the two ends. This CDR3 is 16 amino acids long. DNA of the CDR3: TGTGCCAGCACCCTTACGATGGGACTCCTGACCGGGGAGCTGTTTTTT. Residues: CASTLTMGLLTGELFF.

The chain couples TRBV19 to TRBJ2-2, with 9 bases identical to TRBD1. The trim removed 5 bases at V and 5 bases at J, leaving 21 bases unmatched. The germline V gene has CDR1 LNHDA and CDR2 SQIVND (reference sequence). The CDR3 consists of 20 residues. CDR3 sequence: CASSPPTGGEFTHITGELFF. CDR3 in DNA: TGTGCCAGTAGTCCCCCAACAGGGGGCGAATTCACCCATATTACCGGGGAGCTGTTTTTT.

V and J are TRBV7-9 and TRBJ1-1; possible D gene TRBD1, 5 bases. The V gene lost 5 bases and the J gene lost 6 bases, with 10 bases spanning the gap. The germline gives CDR1 SEHNR, CDR2 FQNEAQ (reference sequence). This CDR3 is built from 12 residues. The CDR3 DNA reads TGTGCCAGCAGCCAGGGAGGACCTGAAGCTTTCTTT. This codes for CASSQGGPEAFF.

The chain has TRBV5-4 and TRBJ1-2; 8 nucleotides line up with TRBD1. Germline V gene data show CDR1 as SGHNT and CDR2 as YYREEE (reference sequence). Trimming at V came to 4 bases and at J to 6 bases, leaving 8 bases not matched to a gene. The CDR3 consists of 14 residues. The CDR3 bases are TGTGCCAGCAGCCCTACGCAGACAGGGGATGGCTACACCTTC. Encoded protein: CASSPTQTGDGYTF.

J is TRBJ2-3 and V is TRBV4-1; no clear D. Germline V gene lookup returns CDR1 MGHRA and CDR2 YSYEKL. This CDR3 spans 17 amino acids. Between the trimmed V and J ends, which lost 0 bases and 2 bases, there was a span of 15 bases. For the CDR3, the DNA is TGCGCCAGCAGCCAAGATCCGGTGAGCTTCCCCACAGATACGCAGTATTTT. Encoded protein: CASSQDPVSFPTDTQYF.

CDR3 loop: CASSTSSLIGEQFF. The CDR3 coding sequence is TGTGCCAGCAGTACCTCATCGCTCATCGGTGAGCAGTTCTTC. V gene TRBV27 combines with J gene TRBJ2-1; D unresolved. The CDR3 extends over 14 amino acids. Germline CDR1 MNHEY, CDR2 SMNVEV (reference sequence). The germline V and J ends were trimmed by 5 bases and 9 bases, with 17 bases remaining between them.

The gene calls are TRBV4-2 and TRBJ2-5; 14 bases are shared with TRBD2. CDR1 is LGHNA, CDR2 YNFKEQ, per germline. The CDR3 has 16 amino acids. Trimming removed 2 bases from V and 4 bases from J; junction bases left unmatched: 3. The CDR3 reads CASSQPGTSGGETQYF. For the CDR3, the DNA is TGTGCCAGCAGCCAACCCGGGACTAGCGGGGGAGAGACCCAGTACTTC.

The chain links TRBV10-3 to TRBJ1-1; D unresolved. Germline lookup yields CDR1 ENHRY and CDR2 SYGVKD. This CDR3 contains 14 residues. V was shortened by 0 bases and J by 2 bases, with 7 bases between the two germline ends. DNA of the CDR3: TGTGCCATCAGTGAGTCTACAGCAAACACTGAAGCTTTCTTT. Translating it yields CAISESTANTEAFF.

The chain links TRBV9 to TRBJ2-2, with 13 bases aligning to TRBD2. V trimming: 3 bases; J trimming: 3 bases; junction bases outside the gene matches: 11. This CDR3 is built from 19 residues. Per the germline V gene, CDR1 is SGDLS and CDR2 is YYNGEE. The CDR3 DNA sequence: TGTGCCAGCAGCGAATATACTAGCGGGGGGGCTTGGTACACCGGGGAGCTGTTTTTT. As protein: CASSEYTSGGAWYTGELFF.

The rearrangement joins TRBV5-1 to TRBJ1-2; D is undetermined. The CDR3 sequence is 12 residues long. Germline assignment: CDR1 SGHRS and CDR2 YFSETQ. Trimming left V 0 bases short and J 7 bases short, with 7 bases between. The CDR3 DNA follows: TGCGCCAGCAGCTTGGGAGGGAGTGGCTACACCTTC. Amino acids: CASSLGGSGYTF.

J is TRBJ2-7 and V is TRBV5-1, with D tentatively TRBD2 (7 bases). Trimming took 0 bases from V and 5 from J, leaving 15 bases between them. The CDR3 runs to 15 residues. Per the germline V gene, CDR1 is SGHRS and CDR2 is YFSETQ. The CDR3 sequence: CASSLVMGGANEQYF. CDR3 nucleotides: TGCGCCAGCAGCTTGGTAATGGGGGGGGCAAACGAGCAGTACTTC.

The chain joins TRBV15 to TRBJ1-5; perhaps TRBD1 as D (5 bases). Germline V CDR1 and CDR2: LNHNV, YYDKDF (reference sequence). The CDR3 runs 13 residues. V shed 4 bases and J shed 10 bases, with 14 bases lying between them. DNA for the CDR3: TGTGCCACCAGCACCATTCTCCAGGGTCCCCAGCATTTT. It encodes CATSTILQGPQHF.

The chain combines TRBV6-6 with TRBJ1-5, with D hard to call. Germline lookup yields CDR1 MNHNY and CDR2 SVGAGI (reference sequence). This CDR3 is built from 12 residues. Trimming took 6 bases from V and 0 from J, leaving 3 bases between them. The CDR3 reads CASRYSNQPQHF. DNA for the CDR3: TGTGCCAGCAGGTATAGCAATCAGCCCCAGCATTTT.

This rearrangement joins TRBV6-5 to TRBJ2-1, with a possible D match to TRBD2 (6 bases). The V and J ends lost 0 bases and 4 bases respectively, with 13 bases between them. The CDR3 has 16 residues. Germline CDR1 MNHEY, CDR2 SVGAGI. The CDR3 region is CASSYSPTGGYNEQFF. The CDR3 DNA sequence: TGTGCCAGCAGTTACTCGCCCACCGGGGGTTACAATGAGCAGTTCTTC.

V gene TRBV10-3 combines with J gene TRBJ1-2; D gene uncertain. Trimming stripped 2 bases from V and 8 bases from J, with 9 bases between. CDR1 ENHRY and CDR2 SYGVKD come from the germline V gene. This CDR3 region has 12 residues. This CDR3 reads CAISEVRVGYTF. CDR3 in DNA: TGTGCCATCAGTGAGGTACGGGTCGGCTACACCTTC.

The rearrangement uses TRBV27 and TRBJ2-1, with 13 bases identical to TRBD2. J gave up 9 bases and V 5 bases, and 7 bases lay outside the gene matches. This CDR3 spans 15 amino acids. In germline, CDR1 is MNHEY, CDR2 SMNVEV (reference sequence). CDR3 sequence reads: CASSMTSGGPSEQFF. As DNA, the CDR3 is TGTGCCAGCAGTATGACTAGCGGGGGGCCGAGTGAGCAGTTCTTC.

This clone has more than one count but fewer than ten. The CDR3 protein is CASSSLRDQPQHF. CDR3 in DNA: TGTGCCAGCAGCTCGCTCAGGGATCAGCCCCAGCATTTT. This chain connects TRBV7-9 to TRBJ1-5, with D perhaps TRBD1 (5 bases). Per the germline V gene, CDR1 is SEHNR and CDR2 is FQNEAQ (reference sequence). This CDR3 region has 13 residues. Trimming cost V 4 bases and J 5 bases, with 9 bases left between them. Using reference TRBV7-9 and TRBJ1-5 for the parts outside the CDR3, the full variable domain is DTGVSQNPRHKITKRGQNVTFRCDPISEHNRLYWYRQTLGQGPEFLTYFQNEAQLEKSRLLSDRFSAERPKGSFSTLEIQRTEQGDSAMYLCASSSLRDQPQHFGDGTRLSIL.

The chain has TRBV12-5 and TRBJ1-1, with D unclear. Between the trimmed V and J ends, which lost 6 bases and 6 bases, there was a span of 14 bases. Germline CDR1 LGHNT, CDR2 FRNRAP. The CDR3 has 13 amino acids. In nucleotides, the CDR3 is TGTGCTAGTGGCTCGGGGAACGTCCCTGAAGCTTTCTTT. This codes for CASGSGNVPEAFF.

V is TRBV18 and J is TRBJ1-2; D might be TRBD1 (6 bases). Trimming shortened V by 1 base and J by 6 bases, and 9 bases separated the two germline ends. The CDR3 loop spans 13 amino acids. The V gene's germline CDR1 is KGHSH and CDR2 LQKENI. The chain's CDR3 is CASSPRGQNGYTF. CDR3 in DNA: TGTGCCAGCTCACCACGGGGGCAGAATGGCTACACCTTC. Based on the CDR3 plus reference TRBV18 and TRBJ1-2, the full variable domain is NAGVMQNPRHLVRRRGQEARLRCSPMKGHSHVYWYRQLPEEGLKFMVYLQKENIIDESGMPKERFSAEFPKEGPSILRIQQVVRGDSAAYFCASSPRGQNGYTFGSGTRLTVV.

The chain recombines TRBV4-3 with TRBJ2-4; D is perhaps TRBD1 (6 bases). Trimming took off 4 bases at V and 6 bases at J, with 13 bases between the two ends. Looked up from germline, CDR1 is LGHNA and CDR2 is YSLEER. The CDR3 is made up of 14 amino acids. The CDR3 spells CASSLGHEPNIQYF. In DNA form, the CDR3 reads TGCGCCAGCAGCCTGGGACATGAGCCAAACATTCAGTACTTC.

The genes are TRBV5-4 and TRBJ2-1; 8 positions match TRBD1. The CDR3 loop spans 14 amino acids. Trimming cost V 7 bases and J 7 bases; bases outside gene matches: 10. Per the germline V gene, CDR1 is SGHNT and CDR2 is YYREEE (reference sequence). The CDR3 sequence: CASESAGGKNEQFF. CDR3 nucleotide sequence: TGTGCCAGCGAGAGTGCAGGGGGCAAAAATGAGCAGTTCTTC.

This rearrangement joins TRBV7-3 to TRBJ2-5; D gene unclear. The CDR3 totals 14 residues. V was cut by 5 bases and J by 4 bases, with 14 bases left in between. Germline V CDR1 and CDR2: SGHTA, FQGTGA. In nucleotides, the CDR3 is TGTGCCAGCAGCCTCCTGGGCCGCCGAGAGACCCAGTACTTC. Encoded protein: CASSLLGRRETQYF.